The present entry profiles one T cell receptor beta chain with its context. Trimming shortened V by 0 bases and J by 12 bases, and 13 bases separated the two germline ends. Germline assignment: CDR1 SGHKS and CDR2 YYEKEE (reference sequence). The CDR3 runs 13 residues. The data were produced by immunoSEQ multiplex PCR, yet TCRdb's version contains in-frame clones alone and is incomplete. The profile shows about 67,000 clones, almost 80% of them singletons. The data originate from a study of PD-1 blockade in mismatch repair-deficient tumors. The rearrangement joins TRBV5-5 to TRBJ2-1, with a tentative D call TRBD1 (5 bases). This clonotype was sampled from an adult with mismatch repair-deficient cancer. The sequenced sample was peripheral blood, obtained 2 weeks after starting pembrolizumab. The CDR3 nucleotides are TGTGCCAGCAGCTTGGAGGGCAGGGTGGGGCAGTTCTTC. It yields the protein CASSLEGRVGQFF.